This T cell receptor (beta chain) emerged from a study of cytomegalovirus exposure and HLA in healthy donors. Every donor was a healthy person donating bone marrow. Study observations and caveats: The authors later found HLA-associated TCR beta chains more clonally expanded than equally common others. For most TCR sequences rarity was the rule, although some public TCRs occurred in many donors.

PCR employed 60 Vbeta and 13 Jbeta primers. Clones were sequenced by immunoSEQ multiplex PCR, and TCRdb holds only the in-frame ones, with some missing. The sample records some 150,000 clones, over 65% being singletons. The CDR3 covers 18 residues. Germline V gives CDR1 SGHRS, CDR2 YFSETQ. About this clone itself: Antigen specificity is unknown.

Sequences were obtained from PBMCs. The sequence was obtained from a man aged 40-55 years in good health and CMV-seronegative. This chain uses TRBV5-1 with TRBJ2-5; 8 nucleotides align to TRBD1. The J call may be incorrect, as the DNA end agrees better with TRBJ2-7. Here the CDR3 DNA reads TGCGCCAGCAGCTTGGGAAGTATCAAAACAGGGGGAAGATACGAGCAGTACTTC. This encodes CASSLGSIKTGGRYEQYF.